These 29 T cell receptor beta chains were all obtained from the same sample, sequenced in a study of neurological immune-mediated disorders. One entry per CDR3 protein results from TCRdb running MiXCR on the 5' RACE reads. Of about 35,000 distinct CDR3 sequences in the sample, about 4.1% were seen once. Sequenced: PBMCs. The receptors were gathered from a man aged 25-45 years with multiple sclerosis.

This clonotype has at least ten counts. The CDR3 DNA follows: TGTGCCACCAGCAGGGTACAGGGGATGAGGGGCTACTACGAGCAGTACTTC. Protein sequence: CATSRVQGMRGYYEQYF. The J gene is TRBJ2-7, the V gene TRBV15; 7 nucleotides align to TRBD1. The germline V gene encodes CDR1 LNHNV and CDR2 YYDKDF (reference sequence). This CDR3 region has 17 residues. Unmatched junction bases numbered 14, after V lost 3 bases and J lost 3 bases.

This clonotype is medium-sized in the sample. The V gene is TRBV29-1, the J gene TRBJ1-1; TRBD1 might be the D (6 bases). Trimming cost V 7 bases and J 3 bases, with 18 bases left between them. CDR1 and CDR2 (germline): SQVTM, ANQGSEA. The CDR3 is made up of 14 amino acids. The CDR3: CSGMGGVGDTEAFF. The CDR3 DNA reads as TGCAGCGGGATGGGGGGCGTCGGAGACACTGAAGCTTTCTTT. Combining the CDR3 with reference TRBV29-1 and TRBJ1-1 gives the whole variable domain SAVISQKPSRDICQRGTSLTIQCQVDSQVTMMFWYRQQPGQSLTLIATANQGSEATYESGFVIDKFPISRPNLTFSTLTVSNMSPEDSSIYLCSGMGGVGDTEAFFGQGTRLTVV.

This clonotype has a count of ten or more. The junction departs from the called germline gene at one end, perhaps through a read error. The V call is TRBV20-1, the J call TRBJ1-1, with 8 bases identical to TRBD1. In germline, CDR1 is DFQATT, CDR2 SNEGSKA (reference sequence). The CDR3 is 13 residues long. CDR3: CSARPTGVTEVFF. CDR3 sequence (DNA): TGCAGTGCTAGACCGACAGGGGTAACTGAAGTTTTCTTT.

In its sample, this clonotype was seen many times. The DNA of the CDR3 is TGTGCCACCAGTGATAGACAGACGCGGGGCTACACCTTC. Translated: CATSDRQTRGYTF. The chain has TRBV24-1 and TRBJ1-2; D is possibly TRBD1 (5 bases). V lost 3 bases, J lost 8 bases, and 12 bases lay in between. CDR3 length: 13 residues. Germline CDR1 reads KGHDR; CDR2 reads SFDVKD.

This clonotype has ten or more counts. The chain links TRBV20-1 to TRBJ2-3; D call uncertain. V gave up 0 bases and J gave up 8 bases, with 15 bases separating them. This CDR3 is built from 14 residues. Germline V gene lookup returns CDR1 DFQATT and CDR2 SNEGSKA (reference sequence). CDR3 amino acids: CSAREDFGKATQYF. The DNA of the CDR3 is TGCAGTGCTAGAGAGGATTTCGGCAAGGCTACGCAGTATTTT.

This clonotype was counted at least ten times. The chain combines TRBV5-1 with TRBJ1-2, with D perhaps matching TRBD1 (5 bases). The CDR3 has 13 amino acids. Germline lookup yields CDR1 SGHRS and CDR2 YFSETQ. V lost 0 bases and J lost 6, with 9 bases in between. The CDR3 sequence: CASSLVGENGYTF. The CDR3, as DNA: TGCGCCAGCAGCTTGGTGGGGGAGAATGGCTACACCTTC.

In this sample, this clonotype turned up a few times. The CDR3 carries no conserved terminal phenylalanine or tryptophan, so it likely arises from a read error. This chain uses TRBV7-2 with TRBJ1-1; the D is unclear. Between the trimmed V and J ends, which lost 5 bases and 4 bases, there was a span of 5 bases. This CDR3 region has 11 residues. CDR1 and CDR2 from the germline V gene are SGHTA and FQGNSA. The chain's CDR3 is CASSLTTEAFN. CDR3 nucleotides: TGTGCCAGCAGCCTTACCACTGAAGCTTTCAAT.

This clonotype has at least ten counts. This chain uses TRBV7-9 with TRBJ1-5, with D unresolved. The CDR3 consists of 16 residues. The germline gives CDR1 SEHNR, CDR2 FQNEAQ (reference sequence). V lost 3 bases, J lost 4 bases, and 16 bases lay in between. The CDR3 sequence: CASSFNVGLWNQPQHF. CDR3 DNA: TGTGCCAGCAGCTTCAACGTGGGTCTGTGGAATCAGCCCCAGCATTTT.

This clonotype was detected ten times or more. The chain has TRBV4-3 and TRBJ2-3; D is undetermined. This CDR3 comprises 15 residues. V shed 1 base and J shed 0 bases, with 8 bases lying between them. The germline gives CDR1 LGHNA, CDR2 YSLEER. This chain's CDR3 is CASSQVPGSTDTQYF. The CDR3 DNA follows: TGCGCCAGCAGCCAAGTTCCAGGAAGCACAGATACGCAGTATTTT.

The sample holds many counts of this clonotype. This sequence joins TRBV11-3 and TRBJ1-1, with 7 nucleotides matching TRBD1. V lost 5 bases and J lost 10; bases outside the gene matches: 4. The CDR3 loop spans 11 amino acids. CDR1 and CDR2 (germline): SGHNT, YENEEA. Written as DNA, the CDR3 is TGTGCCAGCAGCGAAGACAGGGTAGCTTTCTTT. The encoded protein is CASSEDRVAFF.

There are many counts of this clonotype. The J gene is TRBJ1-1, the V gene TRBV5-1, with D uncertain. Between the trimmed V and J ends, which lost 4 bases and 5 bases, there was a span of 12 bases. The CDR3 is 13 amino acids. Germline-derived CDR1 and CDR2 are SGHRS and YFSETQ. CDR3 region: CASSHHIGTEAFF. The CDR3 DNA reads TGCGCCAGCAGCCATCATATTGGGACTGAAGCTTTCTTT. The variable domain in full, completed from reference TRBV5-1 and TRBJ1-1, reads KAGVTQTPRYLIKTRGQQVTLSCSPISGHRSVSWYQQTPGQGLQFLFEYFSETQRNKGNFPGRFSGRQFSNSRSEMNVSTLELGDSALYLCASSHHIGTEAFFGQGTRLTVV.

This clonotype was counted at least ten times. V is TRBV20-1 and J is TRBJ2-3, with 10 bases that match TRBD1. The CDR3 length is 16 residues. V was clipped by 2 bases and J by 3 bases; unmatched bases: 8. The germline V gene encodes CDR1 DFQATT and CDR2 SNEGSKA (reference sequence). As DNA, the CDR3 is TGCAGTGCTAGACAAAGACAGGGGGCTCGAACAGATACGCAGTATTTT. Encoded protein: CSARQRQGARTDTQYF.

V and J are TRBV12-3 or TRBV12-4 and TRBJ2-3, with TRBD2 identical over 10 bases. J gave up 6 bases and V 8 bases, and 8 bases lay outside the gene matches. The CDR3 extends over 14 amino acids. The CDR3 loop reads CASLAGERPDTQYF. CDR3 nucleotides: TGTGCCAGCCTAGCGGGGGAAAGACCGGATACGCAGTATTTT.

This clonotype was observed at least ten times. The chain recombines TRBV12-3 or TRBV12-4 with TRBJ1-2; weak D call: TRBD1 (6 bases). The CDR3 sequence is 13 residues long. V lost 2 bases and J lost 2, with 6 bases in between. The CDR3 sequence is CASSLTGNYGYTF. Written as DNA, the CDR3 is TGTGCCAGCAGTTTAACAGGGAACTATGGCTACACCTTC.

This clonotype was counted at least ten times. This chain joins TRBV6-4 and TRBJ2-6; D is unclear. The germline gives CDR1 MRHNA, CDR2 SNTAGT. The length of the CDR3 is 16 residues. Trimming pared 2 bases from V and 0 bases from J, leaving 8 bases between. Here the CDR3 DNA reads TGTGCCAGCAGTGACCAGTCTAGCTCTGGGGCCAACGTCCTGACTTTC. Translation gives CASSDQSSSGANVLTF.

The genes are TRBV20-1 and TRBJ1-1; D is unresolved. Germline V gene data show CDR1 as DFQATT and CDR2 as SNEGSKA (reference sequence). CDR3 length equals 15 residues. The V end was cut by 1 base, the J end by 0 bases, with 12 bases between. The CDR3 DNA sequence: TGCAGTGCTAGAGTGGCACCAAACCTGAACACTGAAGCTTTCTTT. This gives the protein CSARVAPNLNTEAFF.

This clonotype was counted ten times or more. The genes are TRBV6-5 and TRBJ1-4; D remains unclear. V dropped 8 bases and J dropped 4 bases, with 11 bases sitting between them. The CDR3 loop spans 13 amino acids. Germline CDR1 reads MNHEY; CDR2 reads SVGAGI. The CDR3 sequence: CASPDTVNEKLFF. In DNA form, the CDR3 reads TGTGCCAGCCCGGATACTGTTAATGAAAAACTGTTTTTT.

This clonotype has a count of ten or more. This chain links TRBV7-8 with TRBJ1-5, with D possibly TRBD1 on 5 matching bases. V lost 7 bases to trimming and J lost 0 bases, with 13 bases between them. Germline CDR1 SGHVS, CDR2 FQNEAQ. CDR3 length: 15 amino acids. CDR3 loop: CASNPGRGSNQPQHF. CDR3 nucleotides: TGTGCCAGCAACCCAGGGAGGGGTAGCAATCAGCCCCAGCATTTT.

There are many counts of this clonotype. The junction departs from germline at one end; a sequencing error may be responsible. The rearrangement uses TRBV20-1 and TRBJ2-7; possible D gene TRBD1, 6 bases. Germline V gene sequence: CDR1 DFQATT, CDR2 SNEGSKA (reference sequence). CDR3 size: 13 residues. For the CDR3, the DNA is TGCAGTGCACCACCCGGGACATCCTTCGAGCAGTACTTC. Residues: CSAPPGTSFEQYF.

This clonotype is medium-sized in the sample. The chain recombines TRBV7-3 with TRBJ2-6; 8 bases map to TRBD1. CDR3 size: 14 residues. Trimming at V came to 9 bases and at J to 6 bases, leaving 7 bases not matched to a gene. Germline V gene data show CDR1 as SGHTA and CDR2 as FQGTGA. CDR3 DNA: TGTGCCAGTAGCCGGACAGGGATGGCCAACGTCCTGACTTTC. Protein: CASSRTGMANVLTF.

This clonotype was detected many times. The rearrangement uses TRBV29-1 and TRBJ1-1; the D gene is possibly TRBD1 (6 bases). Germline CDR1 and CDR2: SQVTM and ANQGSEA. V was trimmed by 6 bases and J by 1 base, leaving 9 bases between them. The length of the CDR3 is 12 residues. The CDR3 DNA follows: TGCAGCGTGCTGACAGGGAACACTGAAGCTTTCTTT. Amino acid sequence: CSVLTGNTEAFF.

This clonotype was picked up many times. The V gene is TRBV11-2, the J gene TRBJ2-3, with unresolved D. The germline CDR1 and CDR2 sequences are SGHAT and FQNNGV. V lost 1 base to trimming and J lost 1 base, with 6 bases between them. The CDR3 contains 14 residues. As DNA, the CDR3 is TGTGCCAGCAGCTTAGGGCGAGGCACAGATACGCAGTATTTT. The encoded protein is CASSLGRGTDTQYF.

This clonotype was counted at least ten times. V and J are TRBV6-5 and TRBJ1-3, with TRBD1 as a possible D gene (5 bases). The CDR3 loop spans 16 amino acids. Trimming stripped 7 bases from V and 0 bases from J, with 16 bases between. Germline V lookup: CDR1 MNHEY, CDR2 SVGAGI. CDR3: CASKSPVGGSGNTIYF. The CDR3 DNA sequence: TGTGCCAGCAAGAGTCCTGTCGGGGGCTCTGGAAACACCATATATTTT.

This clonotype was counted many times. The genes are TRBV7-2 and TRBJ2-3; a weak D match, TRBD2 (5 bases). Looked up from germline, CDR1 is SGHTA and CDR2 is FQGNSA. CDR3 size: 14 residues. V gave up 1 base and J gave up 5 bases, with 10 bases separating them. The CDR3, as DNA: TGTGCCAGCAGCTTAGAGTCTGCGGGAGATACGCAGTATTTT. It encodes CASSLESAGDTQYF.

At least ten counts were recorded for this clonotype. The chain recombines TRBV10-3 with TRBJ2-5, with 9 bases lining up with TRBD1. The CDR3 covers 16 residues. V was clipped by 6 bases and J by 0 bases; unmatched bases: 8. Per germline, CDR1 ENHRY and CDR2 SYGVKD. In DNA form, the CDR3 reads TGTGCCATCAGCCCTGGGACAGGGAAGTACCAAGAGACCCAGTACTTC. This encodes CAISPGTGKYQETQYF.

This clonotype has a count of ten or more. This chain uses TRBV5-1 with TRBJ2-1, with 12 nucleotides matching TRBD1. V trimming: 4 bases; J trimming: 4 bases; junction bases outside the gene matches: 6. Germline V CDR1 and CDR2: SGHRS, YFSETQ. The CDR3 loop spans 16 amino acids. This chain's CDR3 is CASSKQGQGAYNEQFF. In DNA form, the CDR3 reads TGCGCCAGCAGCAAACAGGGACAGGGGGCTTACAATGAGCAGTTCTTC.

The table lists this clonotype with many counts. The gene calls are TRBV5-1 and TRBJ1-2, with D possibly matching TRBD1 (6 bases). Germline assignment: CDR1 SGHRS and CDR2 YFSETQ. The length of the CDR3 is 17 residues. V lost 5 bases to trimming and J lost 4 bases, with 24 bases between them. CDR3 loop: CASRPGTAGRGRYGYTF. The CDR3 bases are TGCGCCAGCAGACCAGGGACTGCTGGTCGGGGGCGCTATGGCTACACCTTC.

In this sample, this clonotype turned up many times. This chain uses TRBV6-6 with TRBJ1-2; TRBD1 is a possible D gene (5 bases). V was clipped by 7 bases and J by 8 bases, with 17 bases between them. From germline, CDR1 is MNHNY and CDR2 SVGAGI (reference sequence). The CDR3 covers 13 residues. CDR3 in DNA: TGTGCCAGCACCCTGACCAGGGAAGGGGGCTACACCTTC. Its translation is CASTLTREGGYTF.

This clonotype was counted many times. The junction does not match germline at one end; this may be a read error. The chain combines TRBV5-1 with TRBJ1-6; 9 positions match TRBD1. The CDR3 has 15 amino acids. Germline-derived CDR1 and CDR2 are SGHRS and YFSETQ. The DNA for the CDR3 is TGCGCCAGCAGCTCGGGACAGGGCGATAATTCACCCCTCAACTTT. Amino acids: CASSSGQGDNSPLNF.